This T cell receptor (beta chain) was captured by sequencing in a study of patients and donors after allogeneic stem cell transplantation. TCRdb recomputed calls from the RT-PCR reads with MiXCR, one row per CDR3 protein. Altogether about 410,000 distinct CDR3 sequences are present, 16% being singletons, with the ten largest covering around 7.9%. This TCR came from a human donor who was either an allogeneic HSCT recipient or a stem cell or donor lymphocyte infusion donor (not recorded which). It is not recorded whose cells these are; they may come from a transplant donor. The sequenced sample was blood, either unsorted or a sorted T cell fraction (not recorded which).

The chain's CDR3 is CASSLADPAYEQYF. DNA for the CDR3: TGCGCCAGCAGCTTGGCCGATCCAGCCTACGAGCAGTACTTC. The genes are TRBV5-1 and TRBJ2-7; D not resolved. The CDR3 has 14 residues. Germline CDR1 SGHRS, CDR2 YFSETQ. V was pared by 0 bases and J by 2 bases, with 9 bases between.